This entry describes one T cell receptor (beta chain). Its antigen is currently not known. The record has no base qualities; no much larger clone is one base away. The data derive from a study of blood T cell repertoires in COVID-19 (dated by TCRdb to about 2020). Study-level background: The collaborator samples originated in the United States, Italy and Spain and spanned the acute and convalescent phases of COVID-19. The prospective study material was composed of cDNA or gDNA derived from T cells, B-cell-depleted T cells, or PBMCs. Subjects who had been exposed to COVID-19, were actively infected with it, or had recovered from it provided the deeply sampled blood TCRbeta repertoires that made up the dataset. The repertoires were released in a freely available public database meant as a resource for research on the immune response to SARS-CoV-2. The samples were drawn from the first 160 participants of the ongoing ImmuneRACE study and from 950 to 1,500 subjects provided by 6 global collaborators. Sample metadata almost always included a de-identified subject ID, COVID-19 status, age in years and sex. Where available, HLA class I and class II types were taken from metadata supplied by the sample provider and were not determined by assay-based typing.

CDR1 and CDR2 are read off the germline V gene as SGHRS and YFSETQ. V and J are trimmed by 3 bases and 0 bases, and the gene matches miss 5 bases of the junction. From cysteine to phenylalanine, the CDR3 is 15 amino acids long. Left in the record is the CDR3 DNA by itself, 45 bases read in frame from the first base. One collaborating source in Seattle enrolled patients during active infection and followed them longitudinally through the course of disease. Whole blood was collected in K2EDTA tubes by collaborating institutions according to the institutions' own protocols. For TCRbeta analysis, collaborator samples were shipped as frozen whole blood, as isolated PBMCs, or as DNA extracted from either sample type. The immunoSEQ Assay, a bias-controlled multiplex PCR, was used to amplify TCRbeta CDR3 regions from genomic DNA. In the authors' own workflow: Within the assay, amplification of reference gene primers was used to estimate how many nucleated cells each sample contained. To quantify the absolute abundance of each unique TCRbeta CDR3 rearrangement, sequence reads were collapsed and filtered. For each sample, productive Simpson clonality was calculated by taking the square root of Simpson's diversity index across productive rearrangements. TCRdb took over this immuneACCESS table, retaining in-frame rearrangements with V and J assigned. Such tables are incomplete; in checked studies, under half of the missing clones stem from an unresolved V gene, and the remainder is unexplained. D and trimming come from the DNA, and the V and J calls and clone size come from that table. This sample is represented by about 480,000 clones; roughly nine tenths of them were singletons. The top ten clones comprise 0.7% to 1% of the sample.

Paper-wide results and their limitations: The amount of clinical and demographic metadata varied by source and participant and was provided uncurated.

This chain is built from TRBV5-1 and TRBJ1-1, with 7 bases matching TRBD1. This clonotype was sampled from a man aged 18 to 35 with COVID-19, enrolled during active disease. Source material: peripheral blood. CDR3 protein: CASSSRTGLNTEAFF. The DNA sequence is TGCGCCAGCAGCTCCCGGACAGGCCTGAACACTGAAGCTTTCTTT.